Listed below are T cell receptor beta chains from one sample, sequenced in a study of blood T cell repertoires in COVID-19. Repertoires were generated with immunoSEQ multiplex PCR, while TCRdb's copy carries only in-frame clones and drops some. Of 250,000 to 400,000 clones in the sample, around 88% are singletons; the top ten hold 1.5% to 2%. The sequenced material came from peripheral blood. The receptor source for this set is a woman aged 25 to 45 with COVID-19, enrolled during active disease. The CDR3 runs from the conserved cysteine through the conserved F or W. Fields, in order: CDR3 DNA, CDR3 protein, V gene, clone size, J gene, D gene. The D gene is left open where the match is weak. Size tells how often a clone was seen (once, few, many) or the class of an expanded clone, and some rows leave it out.

DNA: TGTGCCAGCAGACCCAGGGGGCAGGGCACCGGGGAGCTGTTTTTT; CDR3: CASRPRGQGTGELFF; V: TRBV5-6; size: once; J: TRBJ2-2; D: TRBD1
DNA: TGCGCCAGCAGCCAAGATGCCCCCCGAGTTGAAAAACTGTTTTTT; CDR3: CASSQDAPRVEKLFF; V: TRBV4-1; size: NA; J: TRBJ1-4; D: NA
DNA: TGCGCCAGCAGCTTGCCGACTAGGGGTAGCACAGATACGCAGTATTTT; CDR3: CASSLPTRGSTDTQYF; V: TRBV5-1; size: NA; J: TRBJ2-3; D: NA
DNA: TGTGCCAGCAGCTCCGGGACAGGGGTCTTTGGGTCTGGAAACACCATATATTTT; CDR3: CASSSGTGVFGSGNTIYF; V: TRBV5-4; size: NA; J: TRBJ1-3; D: TRBD1
DNA: TGCGCCAGCAGCTTTTCAGGGGGCACTAATGAAAAACTGTTTTTT; CDR3: CASSFSGGTNEKLFF; V: TRBV5-1; size: NA; J: TRBJ1-4; D: TRBD1
DNA: TGTGCCAGCAGTTTAACGGGAGGGGGCGGAGGCTATGGCTACACCTTC; CDR3: CASSLTGGGGGYGYTF; V: TRBV27; size: NA; J: TRBJ1-2; D: TRBD1
DNA: TGTGCCAGCCAACAGGGGGGGAACTATGGCTACACCTTC; CDR3: CASQQGGNYGYTF; V: TRBV6-6; size: NA; J: TRBJ1-2; D: TRBD1
DNA: TGTGCCAGCAGCTCCCCTAGCGGAATTAGCACAGATACGCAGTATTTT; CDR3: CASSSPSGISTDTQYF; V: TRBV9; size: NA; J: TRBJ2-3; D: TRBD2
DNA: TGTGCCAGTAGTTGGGGGGGATTGGACAATGAGCAGTTCTTC; CDR3: CASSWGGLDNEQFF; V: TRBV19; size: NA; J: TRBJ2-1; D: TRBD2
DNA: TGTGCCAGCAGCCCTCTTGGCGGGACAGCTAACTATGGCTACACCTTC; CDR3: CASSPLGGTANYGYTF; V: TRBV14; size: NA; J: TRBJ1-2; D: TRBD1
DNA: TGTGCCAGTAGTATCCTTCAGGGGATGAACACTGAAGCTTTCTTT; CDR3: CASSILQGMNTEAFF; V: TRBV19; size: NA; J: TRBJ1-1; D: NA
DNA: TGTGCCAGCAGCCCCGGGACACTGAATCAGCCCCAGCATTTT; CDR3: CASSPGTLNQPQHF; V: TRBV9; size: NA; J: TRBJ1-5; D: NA
DNA: TGTGCCAGCAGCCTAGGTACCGGGACAGGGCGAAGCGAGCAGTACTTC; CDR3: CASSLGTGTGRSEQYF; V: TRBV7-2; size: many; J: TRBJ2-7; D: TRBD1
DNA: TGTGCCAGCAGCTTAGATGGAGCAGATACGCAGTATTTT; CDR3: CASSLDGADTQYF; V: TRBV7-2; size: NA; J: TRBJ2-3; D: NA
DNA: TGTGCCAGCTCACCCAGTAGGAGGGGACTAGAGACCCAGTACTTC; CDR3: CASSPSRRGLETQYF; V: TRBV18; size: NA; J: TRBJ2-5; D: NA
DNA: TGTGCCAGCAGCTTGTCCACAGGGGAAGAGACCCAGTACTTC; CDR3: CASSLSTGEETQYF; V: TRBV7-9; size: NA; J: TRBJ2-5; D: TRBD1
DNA: TGTGCCAGCTCACCTACCCCGGCCGCTCGGGGAGCTTTCTTT; CDR3: CASSPTPAARGAFF; V: TRBV18; size: NA; J: TRBJ1-1; D: NA
DNA: TGTGCCAGCTCCCCCGTGGGAGGGACCGAGCAGTACTTC; CDR3: CASSPVGGTEQYF; V: TRBV18; size: NA; J: TRBJ2-7; D: TRBD2
DNA: TGTGCCAGCAGCCCGAATGTCGGTGAGCAGTTCTTC; CDR3: CASSPNVGEQFF; V: TRBV4-2; size: NA; J: TRBJ2-1; D: NA
DNA: TGTGCCAGCAGCGTAGGATCCGCTAGCGGGGTTAGGACTACGCAGTATTTT; CDR3: CASSVGSASGVRTTQYF; V: TRBV9; size: NA; J: TRBJ2-3; D: TRBD2
DNA: TGCAGCGCTCCTAGCGGGACCGATAGTGGAGGCTACACCTTC; CDR3: CSAPSGTDSGGYTF; V: TRBV29-1; size: NA; J: TRBJ1-2; D: NA
DNA: TGTGCCAGCGGGGCCTTAACAGGGTTTGCCGGGGAGCTGTTTTTT; CDR3: CASGALTGFAGELFF; V: TRBV6-5; size: NA; J: TRBJ2-2; D: NA
DNA: TGTGCCACCAGCAGAGATGCGACAGGGAGTACCGGGGAGCTGTTTTTT; CDR3: CATSRDATGSTGELFF; V: TRBV15; size: NA; J: TRBJ2-2; D: TRBD1
DNA: TGTGCCAGCCCCACAGGGGCTCAGCCCCAGCATTTT; CDR3: CASPTGAQPQHF; V: TRBV2; size: NA; J: TRBJ1-5; D: TRBD1
DNA: TGTGCCAGCAGCTTAGCGGAGGGGTTTGGCTATGGCTACACCTTC; CDR3: CASSLAEGFGYGYTF; V: TRBV7-8; size: NA; J: TRBJ1-2; D: NA
DNA: TGTGCCAGCAGCTTCGGGACAAGGGGCGACATAGCTTTCTTT; CDR3: CASSFGTRGDIAFF; V: TRBV7-9; size: NA; J: TRBJ1-1; D: NA
DNA: TGTGCCAGCTTTTCCTCAGGGTTTGACTACACCTTC; CDR3: CASFSSGFDYTF; V: TRBV28; size: NA; J: TRBJ1-2; D: NA